This passage covers 5 T cell receptor beta chains from one sample sequenced in a study of tumor-infiltrating lymphocytes in primary liver carcinoma. Unsorted bulk tissue of about 18-32 mg yielded co-extracted RNA and DNA. TCR beta cDNA came from about 500 ng total RNA, primed with a constant-region primer. Amplification in three nested multiplex PCR rounds with slightly modified ARM-PCR gave rise to TCR beta libraries. The first two PCR rounds used TRBV1-TRBV30 primers with a Cbeta primer, 10 cycles each. TCRdb analysed the multiplex PCR reads with MiXCR anew, one entry per CDR3 protein. Among 50,000 to 70,000 distinct CDR3 sequences listed, 55% to 75% were seen once. Material: liver tumor tissue from sampling region 2. Subset defined: tumor region T2, inferior pole. The receptors were gathered from a man aged 35-49 years with primary liver carcinoma and hepatitis B virus infection.

The sample holds a few counts of this clonotype. This sequence may be a read error, since a much larger clone differs from it by one base. The CDR3 does not close with the conserved phenylalanine or tryptophan, likely indicating a read error. The V gene is TRBV11-2, the J gene TRBJ2-3, with TRBD2 identical over 11 bases. This CDR3 contains 18 residues. The germline gives CDR1 SGHAT, CDR2 FQNNGV. With V trimmed by 2 bases and J by 6 bases, 13 bases remained unmatched. CDR3 sequence (DNA): TGTGCCAGCAGCTTAAATCTCCTAGCGGGAGGTGATGCGGATACGCAGTATTCT. It encodes CASSLNLLAGGDADTQYS.

A remark on this clonotype: The germline gene is not matched at one end of the junction; a read error may be the cause. The V call is TRBV29-1, the J call TRBJ2-7; possibly TRBD2 for D (6 bases). CDR1 and CDR2 from the germline V gene are SQVTM and ANQGSEA. The CDR3 loop spans 15 amino acids. The CDR3 loop is CSVEDSGGSSYEQYF. For the CDR3, the DNA is TGTAGCGTTGAAGATTCAGGAGGGAGCTCCTACGAGCAGTACTTC.

Points on this clonotype: A read error is likely, as this CDR3 ends without the conserved phenylalanine or tryptophan. V gene TRBV5-1 combines with J gene TRBJ2-3; D is perhaps TRBD2 (5 bases). This CDR3 is 13 amino acids long. V was shortened by 5 bases and J by 2 bases, with 9 bases between the two germline ends. CDR1 is SGHRS and CDR2 is YFSETQ in the germline V gene. The CDR3 spells CASRGVVTDTQYL. As DNA, the CDR3 is TGCGCCAGCAGGGGAGTGGTCACAGATACGCAGTATCTT.

The chain carries TRBV11-3 and TRBJ2-4, with D maybe TRBD1 (5 bases). Germline V gene sequence: CDR1 SGHNT, CDR2 YENEEA. The CDR3 covers 16 residues. The V end was cut by 1 base, the J end by 6 bases, with 16 bases between. Here the CDR3 reads CASSLVTSPDINIQYF. The CDR3, as DNA: TGTGCCAGCAGCTTAGTTACCTCTCCGGACATAAACATTCAGTACTTC.

This chain links TRBV7-2 with TRBJ2-4; 10 bases match TRBD2. V shed 3 bases and J 0 bases; nucleotides not matched to a gene: 11. Germline V gene data show CDR1 as SGHTA and CDR2 as FQGNSA. This CDR3 comprises 19 residues. CDR3 nucleotides: TGTGCCAGCAGCTTTAGCGGGAGGACCATCGATTTAGCCAAAAACATTCAGTACTTC. It translates to CASSFSGRTIDLAKNIQYF.